The 5 T cell receptor beta chains reported below all come from one sample, sequenced in a study of radiation and T cells in renal cell carcinoma. Time point in this sample: baseline pretreatment blood. Regarding treatment: 15 Gy SBRT to primary tumor, nephrectomy 4 weeks later. Here immunoSEQ multiplex PCR was the method, and the copy in TCRdb shows in-frame clones only, minus some. Among 55,000 to 65,000 clones listed, about three quarters were seen once. The sample here was blood, taken from a patient whose treatment included radiotherapy and nephrectomy. These TCRs come from a man between 60 and 75 years old with renal cell carcinoma.

The V and J genes are TRBV29-1 and TRBJ1-3; D is possibly TRBD1 (5 bases). CDR1 SQVTM and CDR2 ANQGSEA come from the germline V gene. The CDR3 covers 14 residues. V lost 7 bases, J lost 0 bases, and 13 bases lay in between. The CDR3 DNA reads TGCAGCGCGGGGGGGGGAAACTCTGGAAACACCATATATTTT. Translation gives CSAGGGNSGNTIYF.

This rearrangement joins TRBV7-8 to TRBJ2-7; TRBD1 might be the D (6 bases). V lost 2 bases and J lost 2, with 22 bases in between. The CDR3 spans 18 residues. Germline lookup yields CDR1 SGHVS and CDR2 FQNEAQ. The CDR3 DNA reads TGTGCCAGCAGCTTATTCGTGGCCTTCCGGGACAAAGCCTACGAGCAGTACTTC. Its protein product is CASSLFVAFRDKAYEQYF.

The rearrangement links TRBV5-1 to TRBJ2-5; TRBD1 or TRBD2 may be the D gene (5 bases each). The CDR3 runs 13 residues. V lost 7 bases and J 0 bases, leaving 10 bases between the germline ends. Germline CDR1 and CDR2: SGHRS and YFSETQ. In DNA form, the CDR3 reads TGCGCCAGCGGGGACGGGAACCAAGAGACCCAGTACTTC. Translation: CASGDGNQETQYF.

The chain joins TRBV5-1 to TRBJ2-4; TRBD1 matches at 7 bases. Losses at the gene ends were 1 base for V and 8 bases for J; bases not matched to a gene: 12. Germline CDR1 is SGHRS and CDR2 is YFSETQ. CDR3 length: 16 amino acids. As DNA, the CDR3 is TGCGCCAGCAGCTTGACAGGGGACGGAATCTGGGACATTCAGTACTTC. Amino acid sequence: CASSLTGDGIWDIQYF.

The genes are TRBV19 and TRBJ2-1, with TRBD2 matching over 10 bases. The V gene's germline CDR1 is LNHDA and CDR2 SQIVND (reference sequence). V trimming: 0 bases; J trimming: 10 bases; junction bases outside the gene matches: 9. The CDR3 has 16 amino acids. The CDR3 DNA is TGTGCCAGTAGTATAGATCAGGCTAGCGGGAGAAAGGAGCAGTTCTTC. Amino acids: CASSIDQASGRKEQFF.